These T cell receptor beta chains were read from a single sample in a study of T cell responses to AZD1222 COVID-19 vaccine. The method was immunoSEQ multiplex PCR; TCRdb's version includes in-frame clones alone and lacks a portion of them. The sample comprises about 130,000 clones, about nine tenths of which are singletons, and roughly 1.1% rests with the top ten. The sample consisted of peripheral blood, taken 28 days after the second AZD1222 dose. Receptors were obtained from an adult who received the AZD1222 COVID-19 vaccine. CDR3s include the opening cysteine and the closing phenylalanine or tryptophan. A D gene is named only where the DNA matches it firmly. Clone size is stated in some rows and not others, as once, few, many or a class when expanded.

>TRBV25-1|.|TRBJ2-1|TRBD2|16
TGTGCCAGCAGTCTACTAGCGGGGGGGCTAAACAATGAGCAGTTCTTC
CASSLLAGGLNNEQFF
>TRBV5-1|.|TRBJ1-1|.|13
TGCGCCAGCAGCCTGGGGACGGACACTGAAGCTTTCTTT
CASSLGTDTEAFF
>TRBV7-8|.|TRBJ1-5|TRBD1|15
TGTGCCAGCAGCCCTCAGGGGGGCGGCAATCAGCCCCAGCATTTT
CASSPQGGGNQPQHF
>TRBV12-3/TRBV12-4|.|TRBJ1-1|.|12
TGTGCCAGCAGTTGGGGACGGGGTGAAGCTTTCTTT
CASSWGRGEAFF
>TRBV7-7|.|TRBJ2-1|.|15
TGTGCCAGCAGCTTAGATGGACCGCCCCACAATGAGCAGTTCTTC
CASSLDGPPHNEQFF
>TRBV4-3|.|TRBJ2-3|TRBD2|19
TGCGCCAGCAGCCAAAGTGGGACTAGCGGGGGGGCTTGGGTAGATACGCAGTATTTT
CASSQSGTSGGAWVDTQYF
>TRBV30|few|TRBJ1-1|.|11
TGTGCCTGGAGTGGTTATTTTGAAGCTTTCTTT
CAWSGYFEAFF
>TRBV18|.|TRBJ1-2|TRBD1|16
TGTGCCAGCTCGCTACGGACAGGGGGCGACGCCGCTGGCTACACCTTC
CASSLRTGGDAAGYTF
>TRBV7-9|once|TRBJ1-2|TRBD1|14
TGTGCCAGCAGCGTGACAGGGAGTCCCTATGGCTACACCTTC
CASSVTGSPYGYTF
>TRBV12-3/TRBV12-4|once|TRBJ2-7|.|13
TGTGCCAGCAGCCGAGGACGGACCTACGAGCAGTACTTC
CASSRGRTYEQYF
>TRBV5-1|.|TRBJ2-3|.|16
TGCGCCAGCAGCGAACGGAAAGCGGAATGGGGTGATACGCAGTATTTT
CASSERKAEWGDTQYF
>TRBV7-8|.|TRBJ1-4|.|14
TGTGCCAGCAGCCCGGGGGCAAGTAATGAAAAACTGTTTTTT
CASSPGASNEKLFF
>TRBV30|.|TRBJ2-7|.|11
TGTGCCGTGGACAGACGCTACGAGCAGTACTTC
CAVDRRYEQYF
>TRBV19|.|TRBJ1-4|.|13
TGTGCCAGTAACAGGGTTGGCAAGGAAAAACTGTTTTTT
CASNRVGKEKLFF
>TRBV6-5|.|TRBJ1-1|.|13
TGTGCCAGCAGTTACGTCGGGGACACTGAAGCTTTCTTT
CASSYVGDTEAFF
>TRBV4-1|.|TRBJ2-7|.|16
TGCGCCAGCAGCCAAGATCCCCTAGTCCTCTCACGCGAGCAGTACTTC
CASSQDPLVLSREQYF